A single sample gave rise to the 16 T cell receptor beta chains below, sequenced in a study of regulatory T cells in long-lasting Graves disease. Combining iRepertoire HTBI primers with Arm-PCR of CDR3 regions, the authors built TCR beta libraries. TCRdb reprocessed the multiplex PCR reads with MiXCR, giving one entry per CDR3 protein. This sample has hundreds of thousands of distinct CDR3 sequences, with approximately 16% found just once. Time point reported: newly diagnosed GD, antithyroid drugs for less than 3 months. Researchers made the TCR library from RNA that was extracted from PBMCs. These data were likewise used in another study, on T cells in Graves' hyperthyroidism and ophthalmopathy.

Sequencing used peripheral blood mononuclear cells (PBMCs), obtained at new diagnosis, from a patient treated with antithyroid drugs. The receptors derive from a woman aged 35 to 60 with Graves disease.

The table lists this clonotype with many counts. The genes are TRBV28 and TRBJ2-7; D gene unclear. V lost 6 bases to trimming and J lost 4 bases, with 10 bases between them. This CDR3 contains 12 residues. CDR1 and CDR2 (germline): MDHEN, SYDVKM. CDR3: CASSLKPYEQYF. In nucleotides, the CDR3 is TGTGCCAGCAGCCTTAAACCTTACGAGCAGTACTTC. The full variable domain, its missing parts supplied by reference TRBV28 and TRBJ2-7, is DVKVTQSSRYLVKRTGEKVFLECVQDMDHENMFWYRQDPGLGLRLIYFSYDVKMKEKGDIPEGYSVSREKKERFSLILESASTNQTSMYLCASSLKPYEQYFGPGTRLTVT.

This clonotype was picked up many times. The chain has TRBV20-1 and TRBJ2-3, with D perhaps matching TRBD2 (6 bases). CDR1 is DFQATT, CDR2 SNEGSKA, per germline (reference sequence). V was trimmed by 3 bases and J by 2 bases, leaving 9 bases between them. This CDR3 is built from 13 residues. CDR3 region: CSASGGNTDTQYF. The CDR3 DNA reads TGCAGTGCTAGTGGCGGGAACACAGATACGCAGTATTTT.

This clonotype was detected ten times or more. The chain combines TRBV6-5 with TRBJ2-2; tentatively, D is TRBD2 (5 bases). V shed 2 bases and J shed 7 bases, with 14 bases lying between them. In germline, CDR1 is MNHEY, CDR2 SVGAGI. There are 15 residues in the CDR3. CDR3 coding DNA: TGTGCCAGCAGTTACCTTCAAGGTGGGAGCGGGGAGCTGTTTTTT. Translation: CASSYLQGGSGELFF.

This clonotype occurred many times. The gene calls are TRBV9 and TRBJ1-1, with a possible D match to TRBD1 (6 bases). The CDR3 is 13 amino acids. With 2 bases removed from V and 5 bases from J, the gap between germline ends came to 10 bases. Germline CDR1 is SGDLS and CDR2 is YYNGEE. CDR3: CASSVGGATEAFF. CDR3 sequence (DNA): TGTGCCAGCAGCGTGGGGGGGGCGACTGAAGCTTTCTTT.

This clonotype has ten or more counts. The chain recombines TRBV13 with TRBJ2-3; 10 nucleotides match TRBD2. CDR1 is PRHDT and CDR2 is FYEKMQ in the germline V gene (reference sequence). This CDR3 has 18 residues. V lost 5 bases and J lost 2; bases outside the gene matches: 13. CDR3 amino acids: CASSRVGLAGVHTDTQYF. In DNA form, the CDR3 reads TGTGCCAGCAGCCGCGTAGGGCTAGCGGGGGTGCACACAGATACGCAGTATTTT.

This clonotype was seen ten or more times. The gene calls are TRBV3-1 and TRBJ2-1; 7 bases line up with TRBD2. This CDR3 has 14 residues. In germline, CDR1 is LGHDT, CDR2 YNNKEL (reference sequence). The J segment lost 6 bases and the V segment lost 6 bases, leaving 8 bases of the junction unmatched. DNA of the CDR3: TGTGCCAGCAGACGACGGGGGGAGTCCAATGAGCAGTTCTTC. This sequence encodes CASRRRGESNEQFF.

This clonotype was detected many times. The V call is TRBV15, the J call TRBJ1-6; no firm D call. The V and J ends lost 3 bases and 3 bases respectively, with 3 bases between them. Germline CDR1 reads LNHNV; CDR2 reads YYDKDF (reference sequence). This CDR3 comprises 13 residues. CDR3 residues: CATSSLYNSPLHF. In nucleotides, the CDR3 is TGTGCCACCAGCAGTCTCTATAATTCACCCCTCCACTTT. The variable domain in full, with the rest retrieved from reference TRBV15 and TRBJ1-6, is DAMVIQNPRYQVTQFGKPVTLSCSQTLNHNVMYWYQQKSSQAPKLLFHYYDKDFNNEADTPDNFQSRRPNTSFCFLDIRSPGLGDTAMYLCATSSLYNSPLHFGNGTRLTVT.

CDR3 amino acids: CASRDPPATDEQFF. CDR3 nucleotides: TGTGCCAGCAGAGACCCCCCGGCGACCGATGAGCAGTTCTTC. The chain uses TRBV7-9 and TRBJ2-1, with D hard to call. With 6 bases removed from V and 8 bases from J, the gap between germline ends came to 17 bases. This CDR3 contains 14 residues. Germline V gene data show CDR1 as SEHNR and CDR2 as FQNEAQ (reference sequence).

This clonotype was picked up many times. This rearrangement joins TRBV7-2 to TRBJ2-3; 8 bases line up with TRBD2. The CDR3 is 15 amino acids. Trimming took 5 bases from V and 2 from J; bases not matched to a gene: 6. In germline, CDR1 is SGHTA, CDR2 FQGNSA. The CDR3 sequence: CASSEWTSPTDTQYF. Here the CDR3 DNA reads TGTGCCAGCAGCGAATGGACTAGCCCCACAGATACGCAGTATTTT.

This clonotype was counted between two and nine times. This chain links TRBV20-1 with TRBJ2-1, with 15 bases identical to TRBD2. The germline CDR1 and CDR2 sequences are DFQATT and SNEGSKA (reference sequence). The CDR3 runs 15 residues. V was pared by 4 bases and J by 6 bases, with 4 bases of the junction left unmatched. The CDR3 loop reads CSAKGLAGGFNEQFF. In DNA form, the CDR3 reads TGCAGTGCTAAGGGACTAGCGGGGGGCTTCAATGAGCAGTTCTTC.

The table lists this clonotype with a few counts. This sequence joins TRBV19 and TRBJ2-2; 10 bases align to TRBD1. The germline gives CDR1 LNHDA, CDR2 SQIVND (reference sequence). This CDR3 region has 17 residues. With 6 bases clipped from V and 6 bases from J, the junction kept 13 bases outside the gene matches. For the CDR3, the DNA is TGTGCCAGTAGCGATACGGGGGGACAGGGGTACGCCGGGGAGCTGTTTTTT. Its translation: CASSDTGGQGYAGELFF.

This clonotype was observed a handful of times. The chain uses TRBV7-9 and TRBJ2-7; D gene uncertain. Looked up from germline, CDR1 is SEHNR and CDR2 is FQNEAQ (reference sequence). Trimming removed 3 bases at V and 6 bases at J, with 15 bases between. The CDR3 contains 14 residues. CDR3 sequence: CASSFSGPPSEQYF. The CDR3 coding sequence is TGTGCCAGCAGCTTCTCCGGGCCTCCCTCCGAGCAGTACTTC.

The rearrangement joins TRBV20-1 to TRBJ2-5; maybe TRBD1 (6 bases). V lost 4 bases to trimming and J lost 2 bases, with 8 bases between them. The germline gives CDR1 DFQATT, CDR2 SNEGSKA (reference sequence). The CDR3 is made up of 12 amino acids. The CDR3 is CSAKDSQETQYF. The CDR3, as DNA: TGCAGTGCTAAGGACAGTCAAGAGACCCAGTACTTC.

The V call is TRBV30, the J call TRBJ1-6; tentatively, D is TRBD1 (5 bases). The CDR3 spans 14 residues. V was cut by 2 bases and J by 9 bases, with 14 bases left in between. Germline V CDR1 and CDR2: GTSNPN, SVGIG (reference sequence). The CDR3 protein is CAWSWDGLSSPLHF. In DNA, the CDR3 is TGTGCCTGGAGTTGGGACGGGTTAAGTTCACCCCTCCACTTT.

This clonotype showed up many times. This chain connects TRBV13 to TRBJ2-2, with D perhaps assigned TRBD1 or TRBD2 (6 bases each). The V and J ends lost 7 bases and 7 bases respectively, with 16 bases between them. This CDR3 contains 14 residues. CDR1 and CDR2 (germline): PRHDT, FYEKMQ (reference sequence). The CDR3 loop reads CASNLYGGGGELFF. In nucleotides, the CDR3 is TGTGCCAGCAACCTCTACGGGGGCGGCGGGGAGCTGTTTTTT.

This clonotype appeared a few times. An end of the junction does not agree with germline; a read error may underlie this. The chain employs TRBV2 and TRBJ1-2; maybe TRBD1 (5 bases). CDR3 length: 19 residues. Germline lookup yields CDR1 SNHLY and CDR2 FYNNEI. For the CDR3, the DNA is TGTGCCACCAGTGATTTGAAGCCCCAGGGTATCCCCCTTCAGTATGGCTACACCTTC. It codes for CATSDLKPQGIPLQYGYTF.